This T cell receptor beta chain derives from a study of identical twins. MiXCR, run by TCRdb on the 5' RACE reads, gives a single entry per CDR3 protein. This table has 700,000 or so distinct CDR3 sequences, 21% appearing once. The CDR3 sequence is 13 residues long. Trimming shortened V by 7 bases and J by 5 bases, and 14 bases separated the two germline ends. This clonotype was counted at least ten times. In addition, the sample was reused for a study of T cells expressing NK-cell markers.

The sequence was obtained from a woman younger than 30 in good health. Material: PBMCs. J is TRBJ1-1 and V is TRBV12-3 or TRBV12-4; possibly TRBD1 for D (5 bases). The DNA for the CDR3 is TGTGCCAGCACCGCTAGAAGGACAACTGAAGCTTTCTTT. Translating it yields CASTARRTTEAFF.